The 27 T cell receptor beta chains below come from one sample, sequenced in a study of T cells in Graves' hyperthyroidism and ophthalmopathy. Template material for amplifying TCR beta CDR3 regions consisted of RNA transcripts. HTBI primers were employed in a first-round RT-PCR of the TCR CDR3. A single record per CDR3 protein comes from TCRdb applying MiXCR to the multiplex PCR reads. The data contain under 350,000 distinct CDR3 sequences, approximately 14% of them seen just once; the ten biggest clones take up 34%. Sequenced sample: blood. The origin of the receptors is a middle-aged woman with Graves' ophthalmopathy.

This clonotype was recorded at least ten times. This sequence joins TRBV12-3 or TRBV12-4 and TRBJ2-3, with D perhaps matching TRBD2 (7 bases). CDR3 size: 14 residues. With 3 bases removed from V and 6 bases from J, the gap between germline ends came to 13 bases. CDR3 loop: CASSFGGGQDTQYF. The CDR3 DNA reads as TGTGCCAGCAGTTTTGGGGGGGGCCAGGATACGCAGTATTTT.

Details on this clonotype: A much larger clonotype is one base distant, so this may be a read error. The V gene is TRBV20-1, the J gene TRBJ2-1; 11 bases fit TRBD2. V was clipped by 3 bases and J by 8 bases; unmatched bases: 9. The germline V gene encodes CDR1 DFQATT and CDR2 SNEGSKA (reference sequence). The CDR3 consists of 15 residues. The CDR3 loop is CSASRLAGSKDEQFF. The CDR3, as DNA: TGCAGTGCTAGCCGACTAGCGGGGAGCAAGGATGAGCAGTTCTTC.

This clonotype appeared many times. The V gene is TRBV29-1, the J gene TRBJ1-1, with D hard to call. The CDR3 spans 11 residues. Germline V lookup: CDR1 SQVTM, CDR2 ANQGSEA. V lost 4 bases to trimming and J lost 4 bases, with 7 bases between them. Written as DNA, the CDR3 is TGCAGCGTTGCGGTTGGCACTGAAGCTTTCTTT. As protein: CSVAVGTEAFF.

This clonotype appeared a few times. A single base separates this from a much larger clone, so it may be a read error. The V gene is TRBV7-6, the J gene TRBJ2-7; D is perhaps TRBD1 or TRBD2 (5 bases each). Germline CDR1 SGHVS, CDR2 FNYEAQ. The CDR3 is 14 residues long. The chain's CDR3 is CTSSWDRDSYEQYF. Written as DNA, the CDR3 is TGTACCAGCAGCTGGGACCGTGACTCCTACGAGCAGTACTTC. Looking up the rest from reference TRBV7-6 and TRBJ2-7 gives the full variable domain: GAGVSQSPRYKVTKRGQDVALRCDPISGHVSLYWYRQALGQGPEFLTYFNYEAQQDKSGLPNDRFSAERPEGSISTLTIQRTEQRDSAMYRCTSSWDRDSYEQYFGPGTRLTVT.

The chain carries TRBV20-1 and TRBJ2-1; D gene ambiguous. The germline CDR1 and CDR2 sequences are DFQATT and SNEGSKA (reference sequence). Trimming stripped 4 bases from V and 0 bases from J, with 16 bases between. The CDR3 spans 16 residues. The CDR3 DNA sequence: TGCAGTGCTACCACCCGGGCCGCAAGCTCCTACAATGAGCAGTTCTTC. Amino acid sequence: CSATTRAASSYNEQFF.

This clonotype was counted many times. This chain joins TRBV28 and TRBJ2-3; 12 nucleotides match TRBD1. The CDR3 has 14 amino acids. With 10 bases clipped from V and 5 bases from J, the junction kept 7 bases outside the gene matches. The germline V gene has CDR1 MDHEN and CDR2 SYDVKM. The CDR3 sequence is CANKGQGAIDTQYF. CDR3 bases: TGTGCCAACAAGGGACAGGGGGCAATAGATACGCAGTATTTT.

This clonotype was seen repeatedly, ten times or more. The chain employs TRBV20-1 and TRBJ2-7; D perhaps matches TRBD2 (5 bases). Trimming left V 6 bases short and J 2 bases short, with 20 bases between. CDR3 size: 15 residues. The germline CDR1 and CDR2 sequences are DFQATT and SNEGSKA (reference sequence). CDR3 sequence: CSASRTPTGTYEQYF. The CDR3 bases are TGCAGTGCCTCCCGGACTCCAACCGGGACCTACGAGCAGTACTTC.

This clonotype showed up just a few times. The chain combines TRBV27 with TRBJ2-1; no firm D call. The CDR3 is made up of 16 amino acids. Germline assignment: CDR1 MNHEY and CDR2 SMNVEV (reference sequence). Deletions cut 3 bases from V and 3 bases from J, with 15 bases between. The CDR3 sequence is CASSLRLGTNYNEQFF. The CDR3 region has the DNA TGTGCCAGCAGTTTGAGATTGGGCACTAACTACAATGAGCAGTTCTTC.

In its sample, this clonotype was seen many times. This sequence joins TRBV25-1 and TRBJ2-1; 10 bases are shared with TRBD1. Germline CDR1 and CDR2: MGHDK and SYGVNS. This CDR3 contains 17 residues. J gave up 0 bases and V 4 bases, and 6 bases lay outside the gene matches. This CDR3 reads CASSGPGQGSSYNEQFF. The CDR3 DNA sequence: TGTGCCAGCAGTGGTCCGGGACAGGGGAGCTCCTACAATGAGCAGTTCTTC.

The chain links TRBV6-4 to TRBJ2-1, with D perhaps matching TRBD1 or TRBD2 (5 bases each). Germline V CDR1 and CDR2: MRHNA, SNTAGT. Trimming removed 2 bases at V and 5 bases at J, with 22 bases between. This CDR3 is built from 18 residues. Here the CDR3 reads CASSDQVWDAGTHNEQFF. CDR3 DNA sequence: TGTGCCAGCAGTGACCAGGTTTGGGACGCAGGCACCCACAATGAGCAGTTCTTC.

The chain employs TRBV27 and TRBJ1-1; 8 positions agree with TRBD1. Germline trimming cut 5 bases from V and 11 bases from J; bases unmatched to any gene: 10. The germline CDR1 and CDR2 sequences are MNHEY and SMNVEV (reference sequence). This CDR3 contains 13 residues. The CDR3 loop is CASSTDRGRMAFF. CDR3 DNA sequence: TGTGCCAGCAGTACCGACAGGGGCAGGATGGCTTTCTTT.

Ten or more counts support this clonotype. CDR3 sequence: CASSARTGHNEQYF. DNA for the CDR3: TGTGCCAGCAGCGCCCGGACAGGGCACAACGAGCAGTACTTC. The chain uses TRBV12-3 or TRBV12-4 and TRBJ2-7, with TRBD1 matching 8 bases. The CDR3 totals 14 residues. Losses at the gene ends were 6 bases for V and 5 bases for J; bases not matched to a gene: 9.

This clonotype occurred a few times. The V and J genes are TRBV18 and TRBJ2-5; 13 nucleotides line up with TRBD2. V gave up 8 bases and J gave up 5 bases; unmatched junction bases: 14. The CDR3 contains 17 residues. The V gene's germline CDR1 is KGHSH and CDR2 LQKENI. CDR3 nucleotide sequence: TGTGCCAGCAGCCAAGAGTCGGGACTAGCGGGACAGGAGACCCAGTACTTC. Translation gives CASSQESGLAGQETQYF.

The chain joins TRBV20-1 to TRBJ1-5; D remains ambiguous. The germline V gene encodes CDR1 DFQATT and CDR2 SNEGSKA (reference sequence). The CDR3 length is 15 residues. Trimming stripped 5 bases from V and 0 bases from J, with 14 bases between. In DNA, the CDR3 is TGCAGTGCTTCTCCGGGCTTAGATAGCAATCAGCCCCAGCATTTT. Protein: CSASPGLDSNQPQHF.

This clonotype was recorded at least ten times. The J gene is TRBJ2-1, the V gene TRBV20-1; a weak D match, TRBD1 (5 bases). This CDR3 has 15 amino acids. CDR1 DFQATT and CDR2 SNEGSKA come from the germline V gene (reference sequence). V lost 3 bases and J lost 5, with 17 bases in between. DNA of the CDR3: TGCAGTGCTAGGGACATTCGCCGGGTGAACAATGAGCAGTTCTTC. Protein sequence: CSARDIRRVNNEQFF.

The table lists this clonotype with many counts. CDR3 loop: CASSSTGAAGPLHF. CDR3 in DNA: TGTGCCAGTAGTAGTACAGGGGCAGCCGGACCCCTCCACTTT. The chain uses TRBV19 and TRBJ1-6; TRBD1 matches at 7 bases. Trimming took 4 bases from V and 12 from J; bases not matched to a gene: 9. Germline V gives CDR1 LNHDA, CDR2 SQIVND (reference sequence). The CDR3 spans 14 residues.

This clonotype appeared a few times. V is TRBV5-1 and J is TRBJ2-5, with D perhaps TRBD1 (5 bases). The CDR3 covers 14 residues. From germline, CDR1 is SGHRS and CDR2 YFSETQ. V lost 5 bases to trimming and J lost 2 bases, with 13 bases between them. The CDR3: CASSFRTKQETQYF. CDR3 in DNA: TGCGCCAGCAGTTTCCGGACAAAGCAAGAGACCCAGTACTTC.

This clonotype has only a few counts. J is TRBJ2-7 and V is TRBV9; D is perhaps TRBD1 (7 bases). CDR1 is SGDLS and CDR2 is YYNGEE in the germline V gene. The CDR3 extends over 17 amino acids. Trimming took off 4 bases at V and 0 bases at J, with 20 bases between the two ends. In DNA, the CDR3 is TGTGCCAGCAGCCCGGAGGGGGCATACTCAAGCTCCTACGAGCAGTACTTC. Protein sequence: CASSPEGAYSSSYEQYF.

This clonotype was seen many times. The V call is TRBV5-5, the J call TRBJ2-7; a possible D gene is TRBD2 (5 bases). This CDR3 has 13 amino acids. Trimming cost V 3 bases and J 2 bases, with 9 bases left between them. Germline V gene lookup returns CDR1 SGHKS and CDR2 YYEKEE (reference sequence). CDR3 region: CASSSGNTYEQYF. CDR3 coding DNA: TGTGCCAGCAGCTCCGGGAACACCTACGAGCAGTACTTC.

This clonotype has more than one count but fewer than ten. The chain combines TRBV2 with TRBJ1-5; maybe TRBD1 (6 bases). The CDR3 spans 15 residues. Per germline, CDR1 SNHLY and CDR2 FYNNEI. The V end lost 5 bases, the J end lost 6 bases, and 17 bases lay between the germline ends. CDR3 nucleotides: TGTGCCAGCAGTTTACAGGGTAATGGGGGTCAGCCCCAGCATTTT. Residues: CASSLQGNGGQPQHF.

This clonotype was counted ten times or more. This chain uses TRBV7-9 with TRBJ2-3, with D unclear. This CDR3 is 14 amino acids long. CDR1 SEHNR and CDR2 FQNEAQ come from the germline V gene (reference sequence). Deletions cut 3 bases from V and 2 bases from J, with 9 bases between. CDR3 region: CASSLESVTDTQYF. The CDR3 DNA follows: TGTGCCAGCAGCTTGGAGTCCGTCACAGATACGCAGTATTTT.

The chain is built from TRBV6-1 and TRBJ1-2; D is ambiguous. Germline V gene sequence: CDR1 MNHNS, CDR2 SASEGT. V was trimmed by 1 base and J by 2 bases, leaving 8 bases between them. The CDR3 contains 14 residues. The CDR3 loop reads CASSEGRSNYGYTF. The CDR3 region has the DNA TGTGCCAGCAGTGAAGGGCGCAGCAACTATGGCTACACCTTC.

Remarks on this clonotype: A much larger clone sits a single nucleotide away, making a read error possible. The V call is TRBV20-1, the J call TRBJ2-1; 7 bases map to TRBD1. The V gene end was trimmed by 2 bases and the J gene end by 5 bases; junction bases not matched to a gene: 6. This CDR3 spans 14 amino acids. Germline V gene lookup returns CDR1 DFQATT and CDR2 SNEGSKA (reference sequence). CDR3 protein: CSARFGTGDNEQFF. CDR3 coding DNA: TGCAGTGCTAGATTCGGCACAGGGGACAATGAGCAGTTCTTC.

Comments on this clonotype: A read error may be the cause here, since a much bigger clone is one base away. V and J are TRBV10-3 and TRBJ2-7; D perhaps matches TRBD1 (6 bases). V lost 11 bases to trimming and J lost 0 bases, with 11 bases between them. This CDR3 comprises 12 residues. Germline values: CDR1 ENHRY, CDR2 SYGVKD. The CDR3 region has the DNA TGTGCCGCCGGGACATCCTCCTACGAGCAGTACTTC. Translating it yields CAAGTSSYEQYF.

This clonotype came up a few times. The genes are TRBV30 and TRBJ1-6, with D uncertain. Per the germline V gene, CDR1 is GTSNPN and CDR2 is SVGIG (reference sequence). Trimming took off 7 bases at V and 14 bases at J, with 21 bases between the two ends. This CDR3 region has 13 residues. The CDR3 sequence: CASKDDEAMALHF. The CDR3 DNA reads TGTGCCTCAAAAGACGACGAGGCGATGGCCCTCCACTTT.

This clonotype was seen a handful of times. V usage is TRBV9 and J usage is TRBJ1-2, with D tentatively TRBD1 (6 bases). Germline V gene data show CDR1 as SGDLS and CDR2 as YYNGEE. V was cut by 0 bases and J by 2 bases, with 14 bases left in between. This CDR3 has 16 residues. The CDR3 DNA sequence: TGTGCCAGCAGCGTAGCTAGTGGCAGGGGAAACTATGGCTACACCTTC. This sequence encodes CASSVASGRGNYGYTF.

This clonotype occurred many times. The CDR3 loop is CATRDRDKERLSGNTIYF. CDR3 in DNA: TGTGCCACCAGGGACAGGGATAAGGAGCGCCTCTCTGGAAACACCATATATTTT. The chain has TRBV15 and TRBJ1-3, with 8 bases fitting TRBD1. There are 18 residues in the CDR3. With 6 bases clipped from V and 0 bases from J, the junction kept 13 bases outside the gene matches. Germline values: CDR1 LNHNV, CDR2 YYDKDF (reference sequence).